What follows are 10 T cell receptor beta chains derived from one specimen sequenced in a study of T cells in women clearing cervical HPV infection. Method: immunoSEQ multiplex PCR; TCRdb's copy keeps in-frame clones and lacks some. The sample table sets out 25,000 to 30,000 clones. The specimen sequenced was blood buffy coat. All receptors derive from a woman aged 18 to 69 with a cervical HPV16 infection that either progressed to CIN3+ or cleared (not recorded which).

Comment on this clone: The read terminates 3 residues ahead of where the CDR3 ends, so the germline J gene completes it. The chain uses TRBV30 and TRBJ2-5, with 9 bases matching TRBD2. CDR1 is GTSNPN and CDR2 is SVGIG in the germline V gene (reference sequence). Trimming cost V 7 bases and J 3 bases; bases outside gene matches: 12. The CDR3 loop spans 15 amino acids. The CDR3 region is CAFGPSGDMKETQYF. The sequenced CDR3 bases are TGTGCCTTTGGGCCTAGCGGGGATATGAAAGAGACC.

With respect to this clone: Compared with germline, one end of the junction differs, possibly owing to a read error. The covered CDR3 bases are TGCAGTGCCAGAGCGGGGACATCAAATTCACCC. It encodes CSARAGTSNSP. The whole CDR3 is CSARAGTSNSPLHF. The chain has TRBV20-1 and TRBJ1-6; perhaps TRBD1 as D (6 bases). The CDR3 end lies 3 residues beyond the end of the read and is filled in from the germline J gene. Looked up from germline, CDR1 is DFQATT and CDR2 is SNEGSKA (reference sequence). This CDR3 region has 14 residues.

Points on this clone: The missing CDR3 end, 3 residues past where the read stops, is filled in from the germline J gene. The genes are TRBV29-1 and TRBJ2-4; D is possibly TRBD1 (5 bases). CDR1 SQVTM and CDR2 ANQGSEA come from the germline V gene. Trimming cost V 2 bases and J 0 bases, with 11 bases left between them. The CDR3 covers 15 residues. The CDR3 DNA, read in part, is TGCAGCGTTGAAAAGACAGACACAGCCAAAAACATT. This gives the protein CSVEKTDTAKNI. Given in full, the CDR3 is CSVEKTDTAKNIQYF.

As concerns this clone: The sequenced fragment ends 3 residues before the CDR3 boundary, so the rest is inferred from the germline J gene. This chain links TRBV5-6 with TRBJ2-2; the D gene is possibly TRBD1 (5 bases). V was trimmed by 5 bases and J by 9 bases, leaving 11 bases between them. The CDR3 totals 12 residues. Per germline, CDR1 SGHDT and CDR2 YYEEEE. This CDR3 reads CASRGRARELFF. The DNA read from the CDR3 is TGTGCCAGCAGGGGGCGCGCCCGGGAG. Full variable domain (rest looked up from reference TRBV5-6 and TRBJ2-2): DAGVTQSPTHLIKTRGQQVTLRCSPKSGHDTVSWYQQALGQGPQFIFQYYEEEERQRGNFPDRFSGHQFPNYSSELNVNALLLGDSALYLCASRGRARELFFGEGSRLTVL.

Points on this clone: The read gets to within 3 residues of the CDR3 end, and the germline J gene fills in the rest. This chain uses TRBV7-2 with TRBJ2-7; 10 positions match TRBD2. This CDR3 has 15 residues. The V gene's germline CDR1 is SGHTA and CDR2 FQGNSA. The V and J ends lost 4 bases and 2 bases, in that order; junction bases with no gene match: 5. CDR3 DNA, as far as it was read: TGTGCCAGCAGCTCCGGACTAGCGGTAGCCTACGAG. This gives the protein CASSSGLAVAYE. In full, the CDR3 is CASSSGLAVAYEQYF.

Regarding this clone: The CDR3 end lies 3 residues beyond the end of the read and is filled in from the germline J gene. The chain joins TRBV27 to TRBJ2-3; the match to TRBD2 covers 10 bases. This CDR3 has 15 amino acids. The trim removed 9 bases at V and 1 base at J, leaving 7 bases unmatched. Germline V gene lookup returns CDR1 MNHEY and CDR2 SMNVEV (reference sequence). The CDR3 DNA, read in part, is TGTGCCAGAACCGGGACTAGCGATCGCACAGATACG. Protein product: CARTGTSDRTDT. The whole CDR3 protein reads CARTGTSDRTDTQYF.

With regard to this clone: The read comes to an end 3 residues before the CDR3 does, leaving the germline J gene to fill in the end. The gene calls are TRBV29-1 and TRBJ1-2; maybe TRBD1 (6 bases). The CDR3 is made up of 12 amino acids. The V gene lost 6 bases and the J gene lost 4 bases, with 12 bases spanning the gap. The germline CDR1 and CDR2 sequences are SQVTM and ANQGSEA. The DNA read from the CDR3 is TGCAGCGTCCCCGGGACAAGCTATGGC. Residues: CSVPGTSYG. The full CDR3 protein reads CSVPGTSYGYTF.

In regard to this clone: The read ends 3 residues early relative to the CDR3; the germline J gene fills the gap. The rearrangement uses TRBV5-1 and TRBJ2-3; weak D call: TRBD1 (6 bases). This CDR3 is built from 15 residues. V was trimmed by 2 bases and J by 0 bases, leaving 10 bases between them. CDR1 is SGHRS, CDR2 YFSETQ, per germline. CDR3 DNA, as far as it was read: TGCGCCAGCAGCTTTTCCAGGGGTAGCACAGATACG. Translation gives CASSFSRGSTDT. From start to end, the CDR3 is CASSFSRGSTDTQYF. Filled out from reference TRBV5-1 and TRBJ2-3, the complete variable domain reads KAGVTQTPRYLIKTRGQQVTLSCSPISGHRSVSWYQQTPGQGLQFLFEYFSETQRNKGNFPGRFSGRQFSNSRSEMNVSTLELGDSALYLCASSFSRGSTDTQYFGPGTRLTVL.

CDR3 DNA (partial): TGTGCCTGGACTACAGGGGGCGGACAGCCC. Residues: CAWTTGGGQP. The CDR3 as a whole reads CAWTTGGGQPQHF. The chain uses TRBV30 and TRBJ1-5, with 9 bases lining up with TRBD1. With the read ending 3 residues before the CDR3 end, the germline J gene is used to fill in that end. In germline, CDR1 is GTSNPN, CDR2 SVGIG (reference sequence). This CDR3 comprises 13 residues. Losses at the gene ends were 4 bases for V and 7 bases for J; bases not matched to a gene: 5.

On this clone: The read terminates 3 residues ahead of where the CDR3 ends, so the germline J gene completes it. The chain carries TRBV5-4 and TRBJ2-5, with 8 nucleotides matching TRBD2. CDR1 and CDR2 (germline): SGHNT, YYREEE (reference sequence). This CDR3 spans 16 amino acids. The CDR3 spells CASSLGAAGGTDTQYF. The sequenced CDR3 bases are TGTGCCAGCAGCTTGGGAGCGGCGGGGGGAACAGATACC.